This entry features one T cell receptor (beta chain) sequence. Antigen unknown. The source of the sample is a study of cytomegalovirus exposure and HLA in healthy donors. Study outcomes and limitations: Among the sequence variants, a highly shared cluster was likely an artifact of sequencing. Published work reported that the classifier diagnosed cytomegalovirus status with high specificity and sensitivity. Sequences of the TCR beta chain were said to predict the HLA-A and HLA-B alleles of most subjects accurately.

Both 60 Vbeta primers and 13 Jbeta primers went into the PCR. Data came from immunoSEQ multiplex PCR; TCRdb stores just in-frame clones and leaves some out. The sample lists approximately 120,000 clones; more than 80% were seen once. The sample consisted of PBMCs. The source of this sequence is a man younger than 45 in good health and CMV-seropositive.

In nucleotides, the CDR3 is TGTGCCAGCAGCGGGGGACACCGGAACACTGAAGCTTTCTTT. It translates to CASSGGHRNTEAFF. V usage is TRBV9 and J usage is TRBJ1-1; maybe TRBD1 (6 bases). With 3 bases removed from V and 1 base from J, the gap between germline ends came to 10 bases. Germline V gene data show CDR1 as SGDLS and CDR2 as YYNGEE. The CDR3 extends over 14 amino acids.